A selection of T cell receptor beta chains follows, all from one sample in a study of T cell repertoires in ileal Crohn's disease. TCRdb's copy holds only in-frame clones and misses some; the assay was immunoSEQ multiplex PCR. The data contain thousands of clones, roughly 78% of them singletons. Material: ileal tissue. Source of these receptors: an adult with Crohn's disease. CDR3s include the opening cysteine and the closing phenylalanine or tryptophan. The D gene is left open where the match is weak. Size is omitted from some rows. Given values are once, few, many or a class for expanded clones.

J | size | D | V | CDR3 | DNA
TRBJ2-7 | - | - | TRBV5-1 | CASSIRPGSTYEQYF | TGCGCCAGCAGCATCCGCCCGGGATCAACCTACGAGCAGTACTTC
TRBJ1-4 | - | - | TRBV6-5 | CASSYSQGTNEKLFF | TGTGCCAGCAGTTACTCTCAGGGGACTAATGAAAAACTGTTTTTT
TRBJ2-6 | - | TRBD1 | TRBV2 | CASSKQGAGANVLTF | TGTGCCAGCAGTAAACAGGGGGCTGGGGCCAACGTCCTGACTTTC
TRBJ1-1 | - | - | TRBV6-6 | CASRHQGRMNTEAFF | TGTGCCAGCAGACACCAGGGTCGTATGAACACTGAAGCTTTCTTT
TRBJ2-7 | - | TRBD2 | TRBV6-5 | CASSFSRERREQYF | TGTGCCAGCAGTTTTTCGCGGGAGCGGCGCGAGCAGTACTTC
TRBJ1-2 | once | TRBD1 | TRBV6-5 | CASSGQGFGYTF | TGTGCCAGCTCAGGACAGGGGTTTGGCTACACCTTC
TRBJ2-5 | - | - | TRBV28 | CASSFFRRHQETQYF | TGTGCCAGCAGTTTTTTTCGTCGACACCAAGAGACCCAGTACTTC
TRBJ1-5 | - | - | TRBV28 | CASSFRQGWAQPQHF | TGTGCCAGCAGTTTTAGGCAGGGATGGGCTCAGCCCCAGCATTTT
TRBJ1-3 | - | - | TRBV2 | CASAPFSGNTIYF | TGTGCCAGCGCTCCTTTTTCTGGAAACACCATATATTTT
TRBJ2-7 | - | TRBD2 | TRBV19 | CASSTGLAGAYEQYF | TGTGCCAGTAGTACCGGACTAGCGGGGGCCTACGAGCAGTACTTC
TRBJ1-1 | - | - | TRBV27 | CASSSRGQYTEAFF | TGTGCCAGCAGTTCCAGGGGTCAGTACACTGAAGCTTTCTTT
TRBJ2-6 | - | - | TRBV7-9 | CASTGTSGANVLTF | TGTGCCAGCACTGGAACTTCTGGGGCCAACGTCCTGACTTTC
TRBJ2-7 | - | TRBD1 | TRBV18 | CASAGDRTSYEQYF | TGTGCCAGCGCTGGGGACAGGACATCCTACGAGCAGTACTTC
TRBJ2-1 | - | TRBD2 | TRBV7-9 | CASPTGRAGDEQFF | TGTGCCAGCCCGACCGGGAGGGCCGGGGATGAGCAGTTCTTC
TRBJ1-6 | once | - | TRBV4-1 | CASSQTLRGSLSSYNSPLHF | TGCGCCAGCAGCCAGACTCTCCGAGGCTCTTTGAGCTCCTATAATTCACCCCTCCACTTT
TRBJ1-6 | - | TRBD1 | TRBV6-5 | CASRPDRVSPLHF | TGTGCCAGCAGACCGGACAGGGTTTCACCCCTCCACTTT
TRBJ1-2 | few | - | TRBV5-1 | CASSLADSYGYTF | TGCGCCAGCAGCTTGGCCGACAGCTATGGCTACACCTTC
TRBJ1-4 | - | - | TRBV5-4 | CASSDRKKLFF | TGTGCCAGCAGTGACAGGAAAAAACTGTTTTTT
TRBJ1-3 | - | - | TRBV28 | CASIPGGAGNTIYF | TGTGCCAGCATTCCCGGGGGGGCTGGAAACACCATATATTTT
TRBJ2-7 | once | - | TRBV11-2 | CASSLRENPYF | TGTGCCAGCAGCTTACGAGAGAACCCGTACTTC
TRBJ1-1 | - | - | TRBV4-2 | CASSQGEIWNTEAFF | TGTGCCAGCAGCCAGGGGGAGATATGGAACACTGAAGCTTTCTTT
TRBJ2-2 | - | TRBD1 | TRBV14 | CASSQGQGARTGELFF | TGTGCCAGCAGCCAAGGACAGGGGGCGCGAACCGGGGAGCTGTTTTTT
TRBJ2-1 | few | - | TRBV7-2 | CASSRLFSGYNEQFF | TGTGCCAGCAGCCGGTTGTTTAGCGGCTACAATGAGCAGTTCTTC
TRBJ2-1 | - | TRBD2 | TRBV6-4 | CASSDSTSGTYNEQFF | TGTGCCAGCAGTGACTCGACTAGCGGGACCTACAATGAGCAGTTCTTC
TRBJ1-2 | - | - | TRBV19 | CASSIRQPSFFVF | TGTGCCAGTAGTATAAGACAGCCCAGCTTCTTCGTTTTC
TRBJ2-2 | - | - | TRBV5-6 | CASSLAGGELFF | TGTGCCAGCAGCTTGGCCGGAGGGGAGCTGTTTTTT
TRBJ1-1 | - | - | TRBV29-1 | CSVVGPTGKKRLRDTEAFF | TGCAGCGTTGTGGGACCAACCGGGAAAAAAAGGCTTAGGGACACTGAAGCTTTCTTT
TRBJ1-2 | - | - | TRBV9 | CASSLGGRGYTF | TGTGCCAGCAGCTTAGGGGGTCGAGGCTACACCTTC
TRBJ2-1 | - | TRBD2 | TRBV18 | CATTPLAGGNEQFF | TGTGCCACCACGCCGCTGGCGGGAGGTAATGAGCAGTTCTTC
TRBJ2-7 | - | - | TRBV5-6 | CASSLASYEQYF | TGTGCCAGCAGCTTGGCGTCCTACGAGCAGTACTTC
TRBJ2-4 | - | - | TRBV2 | CASSEQNRRAKNIQYF | TGTGCCAGCAGTGAACAAAACCGGCGGGCCAAAAACATTCAGTACTTC
TRBJ2-5 | - | - | TRBV7-2 | CASSLNGGSETQYF | TGTGCCAGCAGCTTAAATGGGGGCTCGGAGACCCAGTACTTC
TRBJ2-5 | medium-sized | TRBD2 | TRBV6-4 | CASSEDVGGGQETQYF | TGTGCCAGCAGTGAAGATGTCGGCGGGGGTCAAGAGACCCAGTACTTC
TRBJ2-7 | once | - | TRBV18 | CATMAGGTGEQYF | TGTGCCACAATGGCAGGGGGGACGGGCGAGCAGTACTTC
TRBJ2-5 | - | - | TRBV7-7 | CASSLSSADVGTQYF | TGTGCTAGCAGCTTAAGCAGCGCGGATGTGGGGACCCAGTACTTC
TRBJ1-1 | - | - | TRBV15 | CATSKGTNTEAFF | TGTGCCACCAGCAAAGGGACGAACACTGAAGCTTTCTTT
TRBJ2-1 | - | - | TRBV19 | CASSMSENEQFF | TGTGCCAGTAGTATGTCAGAAAATGAGCAGTTCTTC
TRBJ1-2 | - | TRBD1 | TRBV28 | CASTPPAGGQDGYTF | TGTGCCAGCACCCCCCCGGCAGGGGGCCAGGATGGCTACACCTTC
TRBJ2-1 | few | - | TRBV29-1 | CSVVRGYSYNEQFF | TGCAGCGTTGTAAGAGGCTACTCCTACAATGAGCAGTTCTTC
TRBJ2-2 | - | TRBD1 | TRBV6-6 | CASSSQGAAGELFF | TGTGCCAGCAGTTCACAGGGGGCTGCCGGGGAGCTGTTTTTT
TRBJ2-6 | - | TRBD1 | TRBV11-2 | CASSLYRGSGSGANVLTF | TGTGCCAGCAGCTTGTACAGGGGTTCGGGCTCTGGGGCCAACGTCCTGACTTTC